A single sample gave rise to the 19 T cell receptor beta chains below, sequenced in a study of beta chain features in type 1 diabetes. cDNA synthesis used the whole RNA isolate, giving expressed TCRB sequences. Sequencing was performed with immunoSEQ multiplex PCR; in TCRdb, only in-frame clones are kept and a portion is missing. The sample consists of a few hundred thousand clones, 10% to 15% of them appearing once. Sequenced input: naive CD4+ T cells from blood. These receptors were collected from a young man in good health.

The gene calls are TRBV4-3 and TRBJ2-7; TRBD1 matches 7 bases. The CDR3 consists of 13 residues. The V segment lost 2 bases and the J segment 9 bases; nucleotides outside the gene matches: 7. Germline CDR1 LGHNA, CDR2 YSLEER. In DNA form, the CDR3 reads TGCGCCAGCAGCCAAAGACAGGGATTAGGGCAGTACTTC. Protein product: CASSQRQGLGQYF.

The V gene is TRBV7-2, the J gene TRBJ2-3, with unresolved D. CDR1 SGHTA and CDR2 FQGNSA come from the germline V gene. This CDR3 comprises 15 residues. The ends were cut back, 1 base at V and 0 bases at J, with 8 bases in the middle. The CDR3 nucleotides read TGTGCCAGCAGCTTAGGCAGCGCTAGCACAGATACGCAGTATTTT. It yields the protein CASSLGSASTDTQYF.

This clone was observed a few times. The V and J genes are TRBV6-5 and TRBJ1-2; perhaps TRBD1 as D (6 bases). The CDR3 loop spans 13 amino acids. V lost 5 bases to trimming and J lost 3 bases, with 10 bases between them. Germline V CDR1 and CDR2: MNHEY, SVGAGI. The CDR3 loop is CASSPRQDYGYTF. The CDR3 coding sequence is TGTGCCAGCAGTCCAAGACAGGACTATGGCTACACCTTC.

This clone has more than one count but fewer than ten. This chain links TRBV11-1 with TRBJ2-7, with 8 bases that match TRBD2. Germline V lookup: CDR1 SGHAT, CDR2 FQDESV (reference sequence). This CDR3 region has 15 residues. The V gene end was trimmed by 5 bases and the J gene end by 6 bases; junction bases not matched to a gene: 12. CDR3 protein: CASSPRVAGNTEQYF. DNA of the CDR3: TGTGCCAGCAGCCCCCGGGTAGCGGGGAACACCGAGCAGTACTTC.

J is TRBJ2-5 and V is TRBV4-3, with no clear D. The CDR3 sequence is 13 residues long. V was cut by 1 base and J by 7 bases, with 10 bases left in between. CDR1 and CDR2 from the germline V gene are LGHNA and YSLEER. The CDR3 reads CASSQVTPGTQYF. The CDR3 coding sequence is TGCGCCAGCAGCCAAGTGACTCCGGGGACCCAGTACTTC.

This chain connects TRBV6-1 to TRBJ2-5; possible D gene TRBD2, 6 bases. Germline CDR1 MNHNS, CDR2 SASEGT. The CDR3 extends over 13 amino acids. V was trimmed by 8 bases and J by 0 bases, leaving 10 bases between them. The CDR3 nucleotides read TGTGCCAGCTCTAGGGACTACCAAGAGACCCAGTACTTC. Its protein product is CASSRDYQETQYF.

The chain is built from TRBV5-1 and TRBJ2-3; 7 nucleotides match TRBD2. After removal of 4 bases from V and 1 base from J, the junction contained 3 bases not matched to a gene. The CDR3 is 14 amino acids. Germline V CDR1 and CDR2: SGHRS, YFSETQ. CDR3 bases: TGCGCCAGCAGCCGGGGGGAGGGCACAGATACGCAGTATTTT. This encodes CASSRGEGTDTQYF.

In its sample, this clone was seen a few times. The genes are TRBV30 and TRBJ2-2; maybe TRBD2 (5 bases). The V end lost 3 bases, the J end lost 5 bases, and 13 bases lay between the germline ends. Germline loops: CDR1 GTSNPN, CDR2 SVGIG (reference sequence). The CDR3 extends over 14 amino acids. CDR3 bases: TGTGCCTGGAGAAGAGGGCCCCGGACCGGGGAGCTGTTTTTT. Translating it yields CAWRRGPRTGELFF.

For this clone: This specimen includes other DNA sequences encoding the same CDR3. The rearrangement links TRBV6-5 to TRBJ2-3; D is ambiguous. This CDR3 region has 14 residues. V lost 2 bases and J lost 1, with 7 bases in between. Germline CDR1 MNHEY, CDR2 SVGAGI. CDR3 protein: CASSYRTGTDTQYF. The CDR3 DNA is TGTGCCAGCAGTTACAGAACAGGCACAGATACGCAGTATTTT.

The chain joins TRBV4-1 to TRBJ1-1; 10 positions match TRBD1. Germline loops: CDR1 MGHRA, CDR2 YSYEKL. J lost 5 bases, V lost 3 bases, and 3 bases had no gene match. CDR3 length: 14 residues. The CDR3 region is CASSHPGQGTEAFF. Written as DNA, the CDR3 is TGCGCCAGCAGCCATCCGGGACAGGGGACTGAAGCTTTCTTT.

This clone was seen more than once but under ten times. The V call is TRBV19, the J call TRBJ2-4; TRBD2 is a possible D gene (5 bases). From germline, CDR1 is LNHDA and CDR2 SQIVND (reference sequence). Trimming removed 11 bases at V and 12 bases at J, with 11 bases between. The CDR3 extends over 9 amino acids. The CDR3 DNA sequence: TGTGCCGCAGGACGGGATCAGTACTTC. It is translated as CAAGRDQYF. Full variable domain (remainder filled in from reference TRBV19 and TRBJ2-4): DGGITQSPKYLFRKEGQNVTLSCEQNLNHDAMYWYRQDPGQGLRLIYYSQIVNDFQKGDIAEGYSVSREKKESFPLTVTSAQKNPTAFYLCAAGRDQYFGAGTRLSVL.

The J gene is TRBJ1-2, the V gene TRBV19; D gene unclear. The germline gives CDR1 LNHDA, CDR2 SQIVND (reference sequence). Trimming took 3 bases from V and 2 from J, leaving 7 bases between them. The CDR3 totals 13 residues. Here the CDR3 reads CASSILRNYGYTF. DNA for the CDR3: TGTGCCAGTAGTATTCTGAGGAACTATGGCTACACCTTC.

The chain links TRBV10-3 to TRBJ1-2; D gene uncertain. V was shortened by 10 bases and J by 4 bases, with 19 bases between the two germline ends. The CDR3 sequence is 14 residues long. Germline assignment: CDR1 ENHRY and CDR2 SYGVKD. CDR3 bases: TGTGCCAACAACCCTTCGTTGGAGTCCTATGGCTACACCTTC. This codes for CANNPSLESYGYTF.

The chain joins TRBV30 to TRBJ2-1; the D gene is possibly TRBD2 (6 bases). The V end was cut by 3 bases, the J end by 9 bases, with 9 bases between. Germline V gene lookup returns CDR1 GTSNPN and CDR2 SVGIG (reference sequence). The CDR3 consists of 11 residues. CDR3 protein: CAWSPGSEQFF. In DNA form, the CDR3 reads TGTGCCTGGAGCCCCGGGAGTGAGCAGTTCTTC.

This chain uses TRBV27 with TRBJ1-6; D unresolved. The V end lost 0 bases, the J end lost 6 bases, and 9 bases lay between the germline ends. CDR3 length equals 15 residues. Germline-derived CDR1 and CDR2 are MNHEY and SMNVEV (reference sequence). The CDR3 reads CASSLSGRSNSPLHF. In nucleotides, the CDR3 is TGTGCCAGCAGTTTATCGGGCAGATCTAATTCACCCCTCCACTTT.

The rearrangement links TRBV5-6 to TRBJ2-4, with D unresolved. Trimming left V 1 base short and J 0 bases short, with 20 bases between. Germline CDR1 and CDR2: SGHDT and YYEEEE. The CDR3 loop spans 19 amino acids. CDR3 loop: CASSLSRRRQSLAKNIQYF. CDR3 in DNA: TGTGCCAGCAGCTTGTCTCGGCGGCGGCAGAGCCTAGCCAAAAACATTCAGTACTTC.

This clone was picked up a small number of times. The chain uses TRBV5-1 and TRBJ2-1, with TRBD1 identical over 7 bases. The CDR3 contains 14 residues. CDR1 and CDR2 (germline): SGHRS, YFSETQ. V was pared by 4 bases and J by 4 bases, with 5 bases of the junction left unmatched. CDR3 residues: CASSPTTGYNEQFF. The CDR3 DNA reads as TGCGCCAGCAGCCCCACGACAGGGTACAATGAGCAGTTCTTC.

Regarding this clone: Other DNA sequences in the sample encode the same CDR3. The gene calls are TRBV7-2 and TRBJ1-1; no firm D call. Looked up from germline, CDR1 is SGHTA and CDR2 is FQGNSA. V lost 1 base and J 1 base, leaving 7 bases between the germline ends. The CDR3 runs 14 residues. CDR3 amino acids: CASSLVSGNTEAFF. CDR3 nucleotide sequence: TGTGCCAGCAGCTTAGTCTCAGGGAACACTGAAGCTTTCTTT. Filled out from reference TRBV7-2 and TRBJ1-1, the complete variable domain reads GAGVSQSPSNKVTEKGKDVELRCDPISGHTALYWYRQSLGQGLEFLIYFQGNSAPDKSGLPSDRFSAERTGGSVSTLTIQRTQQEDSAVYLCASSLVSGNTEAFFGQGTRLTVV.

Turning to this clone: At one of its ends the junction is not consistent with the germline gene, which may arise from a read error. J is TRBJ2-1 and V is TRBV19; TRBD1 matches at 7 bases. The germline CDR1 and CDR2 sequences are LNHDA and SQIVND (reference sequence). This CDR3 is built from 14 residues. The DNA for the CDR3 is TGTGCCAGTAGTGTAGACAGGGAATACAATGAGCAGTTCTTC. Translating it yields CASSVDREYNEQFF. Complete variable domain (other parts from reference TRBV19 and TRBJ2-1): DGGITQSPKYLFRKEGQNVTLSCEQNLNHDAMYWYRQDPGQGLRLIYYSQIVNDFQKGDIAEGYSVSREKKESFPLTVTSAQKNPTAFYLCASSVDREYNEQFFGPGTRLTVL.